Shown below are 20 T cell receptor beta chains from a single sample sequenced in a study of blood T cell repertoires in COVID-19. TCRdb's copy holds only in-frame clones and misses some; the assay was immunoSEQ multiplex PCR. The sample has some 400,000 clones, around 87% seen once. Sequencing was done on a sample of peripheral blood. Receptor source: a woman aged 30 to 39 with COVID-19, enrolled during active disease.

This clone was found once. The chain has TRBV2 and TRBJ2-1, with a weak D call TRBD1 (6 bases). The length of the CDR3 is 11 residues. CDR1 and CDR2 from the germline V gene are SNHLY and FYNNEI. Trimming removed 8 bases at V and 9 bases at J, with 11 bases between. CDR3 protein: CASLQGGEQFF. CDR3 sequence (DNA): TGTGCCAGCCTACAGGGTGGTGAGCAGTTCTTC.

In its sample, this clone was seen a few times. The genes are TRBV14 and TRBJ1-1; D remains ambiguous. CDR1 SGHDN and CDR2 FVKESK come from the germline V gene. CDR3 length: 17 residues. V lost 2 bases and J 2 bases, leaving 18 bases between the germline ends. CDR3 sequence (DNA): TGTGCCAGCAGCCAACCCCCCAGATGGGGAGACAACACTGAAGCTTTCTTT. It codes for CASSQPPRWGDNTEAFF.

The V gene is TRBV5-1, the J gene TRBJ2-7; 11 bases align to TRBD2. The trim removed 4 bases at V and 2 bases at J, leaving 8 bases unmatched. The CDR3 runs 16 residues. Germline V gene data show CDR1 as SGHRS and CDR2 as YFSETQ. Here the CDR3 DNA reads TGCGCCAGCAGCGTAGGGTCTAGCGGGGGGCCCTACGAGCAGTACTTC. Encoded protein: CASSVGSSGGPYEQYF. Full variable domain (missing parts from reference TRBV5-1 and TRBJ2-7): KAGVTQTPRYLIKTRGQQVTLSCSPISGHRSVSWYQQTPGQGLQFLFEYFSETQRNKGNFPGRFSGRQFSNSRSEMNVSTLELGDSALYLCASSVGSSGGPYEQYFGPGTRLTVT.

This rearrangement joins TRBV3-1 (or the pseudogene TRBV3-2) to TRBJ1-2; TRBD1 matches 9 bases. V was pared by 4 bases and J by 4 bases, with 10 bases of the junction left unmatched. Germline CDR1 and CDR2: LGHDT and YNNKEL (reference sequence). The length of the CDR3 is 16 residues. DNA for the CDR3: TGTGCCAGCAGCCGTCGGGGACAGGGACCCCGCTATGGCTACACCTTC. It yields the protein CASSRRGQGPRYGYTF.

CDR3 region: CAWSVRGSQPQHF. CDR3 DNA sequence: TGTGCCTGGAGTGTGCGAGGGAGTCAGCCCCAGCATTTT. The V and J genes are TRBV30 and TRBJ1-5; D unclear. V was cut by 0 bases and J by 6 bases, with 9 bases left in between. The length of the CDR3 is 13 residues. Germline V CDR1 and CDR2: GTSNPN, SVGIG (reference sequence).

The V gene is TRBV2, the J gene TRBJ2-1, with D unresolved. There are 11 residues in the CDR3. V was pared by 4 bases and J by 6 bases, with 4 bases between. Looked up from germline, CDR1 is SNHLY and CDR2 is FYNNEI. CDR3 in DNA: TGTGCCAGCAGTGCCCTCAATGAGCAGTTCTTC. Amino acids: CASSALNEQFF.

This clone was seen a few times. The chain uses TRBV9 and TRBJ1-6; tentative D call: TRBD1 (5 bases). V shed 4 bases and J shed 7 bases, with 15 bases lying between them. The CDR3 is 15 amino acids. The germline V gene has CDR1 SGDLS and CDR2 YYNGEE. The CDR3 loop is CASSWRDGSNSPLHF. The CDR3, as DNA: TGTGCCAGCAGCTGGCGGGACGGGTCGAATTCACCCCTCCACTTT. The full variable domain, in which reference TRBV9 and TRBJ1-6 provide the parts outside the CDR3, is DSGVTQTPKHLITATGQRVTLRCSPRSGDLSVYWYQQSLDQGLQFLIQYYNGEERAKGNILERFSAQQFPDLHSELNLSSLELGDSALYFCASSWRDGSNSPLHFGNGTRLTVT.

The rearrangement joins TRBV2 to TRBJ2-1; 8 positions agree with TRBD2. This CDR3 comprises 17 residues. Germline V lookup: CDR1 SNHLY, CDR2 FYNNEI. Trimming removed 10 bases from V and 4 bases from J; junction bases left unmatched: 18. The CDR3 here is CATTVPSGSFEYNEQFF. Written as DNA, the CDR3 is TGTGCCACCACAGTCCCTAGCGGGTCCTTTGAATACAATGAGCAGTTCTTC.

CDR3 bases: TGTGCCAGTAGTAGGAATACAGGCTCTGGGGCCAACGTCCTGACTTTC. Its protein product is CASSRNTGSGANVLTF. The chain links TRBV19 to TRBJ2-6; D is perhaps TRBD1 (5 bases). V shed 4 bases and J shed 0 bases, with 10 bases lying between them. CDR3 length equals 16 residues. CDR1 LNHDA and CDR2 SQIVND come from the germline V gene (reference sequence).

J is TRBJ2-1 and V is TRBV24-1, with 8 bases that match TRBD2. The ends lost 5 bases at V and 3 bases at J; junction bases unmatched: 2. Germline V CDR1 and CDR2: KGHDR, SFDVKD. CDR3 length: 14 residues. Here the CDR3 reads CATSGTSSYNEQFF. As DNA, the CDR3 is TGTGCCACCAGTGGGACTAGCAGCTACAATGAGCAGTTCTTC.

The rearrangement links TRBV27 to TRBJ2-3, with 7 bases identical to TRBD2. From germline, CDR1 is MNHEY and CDR2 SMNVEV (reference sequence). Germline trimming cut 8 bases from V and 1 base from J; bases unmatched to any gene: 6. This CDR3 contains 14 residues. CDR3 sequence (DNA): TGTGCCAGCGGCCTCAGCGGGGGCACAGATACGCAGTATTTT. Amino acid sequence: CASGLSGGTDTQYF.

The chain has TRBV12-5 and TRBJ2-1, with a weak D call TRBD2 (6 bases). V was pared by 0 bases and J by 4 bases, with 22 bases between. CDR1 and CDR2 from the germline V gene are LGHNT and FRNRAP. CDR3 length: 19 amino acids. The CDR3 nucleotides read TGTGCTAGTGGTTTGGTACGGGACGGAGAGATAGCGGTTTACAATGAGCAGTTCTTC. Translated: CASGLVRDGEIAVYNEQFF. Supplemented by reference TRBV12-5 and TRBJ2-1, the full variable domain reads DARVTQTPRHKVTEMGQEVTMRCQPILGHNTVFWYRQTMMQGLELLAYFRNRAPLDDSGMPKDRFSAEMPDATLATLKIQPSEPRDSAVYFCASGLVRDGEIAVYNEQFFGPGTRLTVL.

Relative to its sample, this clone is medium-sized. The rearrangement joins TRBV29-1 to TRBJ1-5, with 9 nucleotides matching TRBD1. Germline V CDR1 and CDR2: SQVTM, ANQGSEA. Germline trimming cut 6 bases from V and 5 bases from J; bases unmatched to any gene: 8. The CDR3 length is 14 residues. CDR3 bases: TGCAGCGTCGCCACAGGGGGCTGGGATCAGCCCCAGCATTTT. Its protein is CSVATGGWDQPQHF.

The rearrangement links TRBV21-1 to TRBJ2-7; TRBD2 is taken as the D call from the table, unchecked against the DNA. TRBV21-1 constitutes a pseudogene. This CDR3 has 16 residues. The CDR3 region is CASSKTPRLATYEQYF. The CDR3 bases are TGTGCCAGCAGCAAAACCCCTAGACTAGCTACCTACGAGCAGTACTTC.

The chain links TRBV30 to TRBJ1-5, with 7 bases matching TRBD1. This CDR3 has 16 amino acids. CDR1 is GTSNPN and CDR2 is SVGIG in the germline V gene (reference sequence). V gave up 4 bases and J gave up 9 bases; unmatched junction bases: 18. CDR3: CAWTLSTGQFNRPQHF. Here the CDR3 DNA reads TGTGCCTGGACCTTGAGCACGGGACAGTTTAATAGGCCCCAGCATTTT.

The rearrangement links TRBV11-3 to TRBJ1-1; no firm D call. The CDR3 is 13 residues long. Trimming took off 4 bases at V and 5 bases at J, with 11 bases between the two ends. Germline lookup yields CDR1 SGHNT and CDR2 YENEEA. CDR3 nucleotides: TGTGCCAGCAGCTCTGGTAGATGGACTGAAGCTTTCTTT. It encodes CASSSGRWTEAFF. Complete variable domain (other parts from reference TRBV11-3 and TRBJ1-1): EAGVVQSPRYKIIEKKQPVAFWCNPISGHNTLYWYLQNLGQGPELLIRYENEEAVDDSQLPKDRFSAERLKGVDSTLKIQPAELGDSAVYLCASSSGRWTEAFFGQGTRLTVV.

This clone was counted a single time. The chain uses TRBV19 and TRBJ2-2; 11 bases align to TRBD1. Germline values: CDR1 LNHDA, CDR2 SQIVND (reference sequence). With 7 bases clipped from V and 4 bases from J, the junction kept 5 bases outside the gene matches. The length of the CDR3 is 15 residues. The CDR3 DNA is TGTGCCAGTACCCCAGGGACAGGGGGCACCGGGGAGCTGTTTTTT. Translation gives CASTPGTGGTGELFF.

This clone was counted a single time. The rearrangement links TRBV4-1 to TRBJ2-7, with 7 bases fitting TRBD2. The ends lost 4 bases at V and 6 bases at J; junction bases unmatched: 12. Germline V gene lookup returns CDR1 MGHRA and CDR2 YSYEKL. CDR3 length: 15 residues. The CDR3 DNA sequence: TGCGCCAGCAGCCCATCGACCGGGAGGTCTCTCGAGCAGTACTTC. It encodes CASSPSTGRSLEQYF.

The chain carries TRBV7-9 and TRBJ1-5; D ambiguous. Germline V gives CDR1 SEHNR, CDR2 FQNEAQ (reference sequence). The CDR3 covers 12 residues. V gave up 8 bases and J gave up 5 bases, with 10 bases separating them. The CDR3 sequence is CASRWGDQPQHF. CDR3 sequence (DNA): TGTGCCAGCCGCTGGGGAGATCAGCCCCAGCATTTT.

The rearrangement links TRBV24-1 to TRBJ2-5; 7 bases are a match to TRBD1. The ends lost 11 bases at V and 4 bases at J; junction bases unmatched: 12. This CDR3 has 14 residues. The germline V gene encodes CDR1 KGHDR and CDR2 SFDVKD. The CDR3 DNA follows: TGTGCCAAATCCAAGGACAGGTACGGAGAGACCCAGTACTTC. It yields the protein CAKSKDRYGETQYF.